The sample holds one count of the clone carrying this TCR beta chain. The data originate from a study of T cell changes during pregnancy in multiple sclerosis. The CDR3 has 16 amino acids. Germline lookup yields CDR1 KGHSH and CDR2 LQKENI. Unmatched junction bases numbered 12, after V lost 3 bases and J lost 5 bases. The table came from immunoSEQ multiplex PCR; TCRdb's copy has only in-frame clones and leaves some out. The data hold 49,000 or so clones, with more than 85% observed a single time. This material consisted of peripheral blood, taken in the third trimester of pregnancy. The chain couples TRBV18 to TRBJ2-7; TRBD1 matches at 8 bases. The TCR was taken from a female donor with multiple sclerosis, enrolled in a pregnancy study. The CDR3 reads CASSPLPRQGSDEQYF. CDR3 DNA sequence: TGTGCCAGCTCACCTCTACCAAGACAGGGGTCCGACGAGCAGTACTTC. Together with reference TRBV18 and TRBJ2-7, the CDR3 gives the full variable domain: NAGVMQNPRHLVRRRGQEARLRCSPMKGHSHVYWYRQLPEEGLKFMVYLQKENIIDESGMPKERFSAEFPKEGPSILRIQQVVRGDSAAYFCASSPLPRQGSDEQYFGPGTRLTVT.